What follows are 23 T cell receptor beta chains derived from one specimen sequenced in a study of T cells in Graves' hyperthyroidism and ophthalmopathy. The source material, RNA transcripts, was used to amplify TCR beta CDR3 regions. Using the HTBI primer set, a first-round RT-PCR was run on the TCR CDR3. Via MiXCR, TCRdb re-called the multiplex PCR reads, giving one row per CDR3 protein. The sample holds approximately 420,000 distinct CDR3 sequences, roughly an eighth seen once. Sequenced sample: blood. These receptors were taken from a woman in her late teens or twenties with Graves' hyperthyroidism.

The sample holds many counts of this clonotype. The chain combines TRBV6-1 with TRBJ1-2; 8 positions agree with TRBD1. The CDR3 has 13 amino acids. CDR1 is MNHNS and CDR2 is SASEGT in the germline V gene. J was trimmed by 4 bases and V by 4 bases; bases with no gene match: 2. The CDR3 DNA sequence: TGTGCCAGCAGTGCCGGACAGGGCTATGGCTACACCTTC. Translating it yields CASSAGQGYGYTF.

This clonotype was detected many times. The V call is TRBV28, the J call TRBJ2-3; D might be TRBD1 (6 bases). Germline V gives CDR1 MDHEN, CDR2 SYDVKM. This CDR3 spans 16 amino acids. Trimming removed 6 bases from V and 0 bases from J, with 16 bases in between. DNA of the CDR3: TGTGCCAGCAGCCCCAGGACAGCCCTGAGCACAGATACGCAGTATTTT. Protein product: CASSPRTALSTDTQYF.

The chain carries TRBV7-8 and TRBJ2-7; 8 bases are a match to TRBD2. There are 14 residues in the CDR3. Germline-derived CDR1 and CDR2 are SGHVS and FQNEAQ. The junction had 6 bases not matched to a gene; V was cut back by 1 base and J by 7 bases. The CDR3 sequence is CASSLGTSRQEQYF. The CDR3 DNA follows: TGTGCCAGCAGCTTAGGGACTAGCAGACAAGAGCAGTACTTC.

The CDR3 nucleotides are TGCAGTGCTAGAGGGGCGCCAGGCCGGCACGAGCAGTACTTC. It is translated as CSARGAPGRHEQYF. The chain combines TRBV20-1 with TRBJ2-7; D is unclear. Per the germline V gene, CDR1 is DFQATT and CDR2 is SNEGSKA (reference sequence). The CDR3 has 14 residues. Trimming took off 1 base at V and 5 bases at J, with 15 bases between the two ends.

The chain is built from TRBV6-4 and TRBJ2-7; TRBD2 might be the D (7 bases). Germline-derived CDR1 and CDR2 are MRHNA and SNTAGT. V dropped 7 bases and J dropped 4 bases, with 23 bases sitting between them. The CDR3 spans 16 residues. The CDR3 loop is CASNNYPVGGPYEQYF. DNA for the CDR3: TGTGCCAGCAACAACTATCCGGTCGGGGGGCCGTACGAGCAGTACTTC.

The chain joins TRBV12-3 or TRBV12-4 to TRBJ2-1, with 10 nucleotides matching TRBD1. This CDR3 contains 15 residues. V was clipped by 5 bases and J by 5 bases; unmatched bases: 6. The CDR3 sequence is CASSPGQGEDNEQFF. The CDR3 bases are TGTGCCAGCAGTCCAGGACAGGGGGAAGACAATGAGCAGTTCTTC.

This clonotype appeared many times. This chain links TRBV6-1 with TRBJ1-4; tentatively, D is TRBD1 (6 bases). This CDR3 region has 17 residues. The germline V and J ends were trimmed by 0 bases and 6 bases, with 17 bases remaining between them. Germline CDR1 is MNHNS and CDR2 is SASEGT. CDR3 protein: CASSEAVGGQGHEKLFF. The CDR3 nucleotides are TGTGCCAGCAGTGAAGCGGTCGGGGGACAAGGTCATGAAAAACTGTTTTTT.

The chain recombines TRBV7-6 with TRBJ1-5; 7 bases fit TRBD1. Germline CDR1 SGHVS, CDR2 FNYEAQ. V trimming: 1 base; J trimming: 6 bases; junction bases outside the gene matches: 6. The CDR3 totals 15 residues. The CDR3 here is CASSLGQGSGQPQHF. In DNA, the CDR3 is TGTGCCAGCAGCTTAGGACAGGGTAGCGGTCAGCCCCAGCATTTT.

The V and J genes are TRBV12-3 or TRBV12-4 and TRBJ2-7; 10 nucleotides agree with TRBD2. The CDR3 has 17 amino acids. Trimming at V came to 0 bases and at J to 3 bases, leaving 8 bases not matched to a gene. The CDR3 reads CASSLARGAGGGYEQYF. The CDR3 DNA is TGTGCCAGCAGTTTAGCCCGGGGAGCGGGAGGGGGCTACGAGCAGTACTTC.

This clonotype was seen at least ten times. This rearrangement joins TRBV27 to TRBJ2-2; perhaps TRBD2 as D (5 bases). The CDR3 length is 17 residues. Germline V gene data show CDR1 as MNHEY and CDR2 as SMNVEV (reference sequence). With 2 bases removed from V and 0 bases from J, the gap between germline ends came to 13 bases. The CDR3 region has the DNA TGTGCCAGCAGTTTAGAGTTTGCGGGCGCGAACACCGGGGAGCTGTTTTTT. This encodes CASSLEFAGANTGELFF.

This clonotype was recorded at least ten times. V is TRBV7-3 and J is TRBJ2-1; D might be TRBD1 (6 bases). Germline V lookup: CDR1 SGHTA, CDR2 FQGTGA. Trimming cost V 5 bases and J 3 bases, with 20 bases left between them. The CDR3 totals 17 residues. This CDR3 is CASSRLTGTRNYNEQFF. Here the CDR3 DNA reads TGTGCCAGCAGCCGTCTAACCGGGACACGAAACTACAATGAGCAGTTCTTC.

This clonotype was observed many times. The chain carries TRBV24-1 and TRBJ1-1; 8 nucleotides match TRBD1. The CDR3 runs to 14 residues. The V segment lost 9 bases and the J segment 1 base; nucleotides outside the gene matches: 6. Looked up from germline, CDR1 is KGHDR and CDR2 is SFDVKD. CDR3 region: CATAQDRGNTEAFF. CDR3 sequence (DNA): TGTGCCACCGCCCAAGACAGGGGGAACACTGAAGCTTTCTTT.

This clonotype showed up many times. The V and J genes are TRBV7-9 and TRBJ2-1; maybe TRBD2 (5 bases). CDR3 size: 15 residues. V lost 3 bases and J lost 6, with 15 bases in between. Germline V gene data show CDR1 as SEHNR and CDR2 as FQNEAQ (reference sequence). The CDR3 loop reads CASSFRLAELNEQFF. The DNA of the CDR3 is TGTGCCAGCAGCTTTAGGCTAGCAGAGCTCAATGAGCAGTTCTTC.

The chain uses TRBV4-1 and TRBJ2-2; 10 bases are shared with TRBD2. The germline V gene has CDR1 MGHRA and CDR2 YSYEKL. The CDR3 spans 18 residues. J lost 4 bases, V lost 0 bases, and 8 bases had no gene match. For the CDR3, the DNA is TGCGCCAGCAGCCAAGAAAAGCGGGAGGGCCGCGTCACCGGGGAGCTGTTTTTT. Its protein is CASSQEKREGRVTGELFF.

The CDR3 DNA reads as TGTGCCAGCAGTCCCACCGGGGGTCGCACTAGCGGGGAAGAGACCCAGTACTTC. As protein: CASSPTGGRTSGEETQYF. The gene calls are TRBV11-2 and TRBJ2-5; TRBD2 matches 10 bases. The CDR3 runs to 18 residues. With 6 bases clipped from V and 3 bases from J, the junction kept 16 bases outside the gene matches. Germline CDR1 reads SGHAT; CDR2 reads FQNNGV. The variable domain in full, completed from reference TRBV11-2 and TRBJ2-5, reads EAGVAQSPRYKIIEKRQSVAFWCNPISGHATLYWYQQILGQGPKLLIQFQNNGVVDDSQLPKDRFSAERLKGVDSTLKIQPAKLEDSAVYLCASSPTGGRTSGEETQYFGPGTRLLVL.

This chain uses TRBV25-1 with TRBJ1-1, with D unclear. V was shortened by 2 bases and J by 11 bases, with 12 bases between the two germline ends. Germline CDR1 reads MGHDK; CDR2 reads SYGVNS. The CDR3 sequence is 12 residues long. The CDR3 sequence: CASSEIGVGAFF. For the CDR3, the DNA is TGTGCCAGCAGTGAAATTGGGGTTGGGGCTTTCTTT.

This clonotype was seen ten or more times. The CDR3 loop reads CASTGLEKGNIQYF. CDR3 nucleotide sequence: TGTGCCAGCACCGGACTAGAAAAGGGGAACATTCAGTACTTC. This chain links TRBV2 with TRBJ2-4; 7 positions agree with TRBD2. Looked up from germline, CDR1 is SNHLY and CDR2 is FYNNEI. V was pared by 7 bases and J by 7 bases, with 10 bases of the junction left unmatched. The CDR3 is 14 amino acids.

This clonotype was seen many times. V is TRBV7-2 and J is TRBJ2-7, with 9 bases identical to TRBD2. This CDR3 has 15 residues. Looked up from germline, CDR1 is SGHTA and CDR2 is FQGNSA. The V and J ends lost 6 bases and 3 bases, in that order; junction bases with no gene match: 9. This CDR3 is CASSKSAGGGYEQYF. The CDR3 nucleotides are TGTGCCAGCAGTAAATCAGCGGGAGGCGGCTACGAGCAGTACTTC.

This clonotype was counted ten times or more. The rearrangement links TRBV20-1 to TRBJ1-3, with D unclear. V was clipped by 0 bases and J by 1 base, with 7 bases between them. From germline, CDR1 is DFQATT and CDR2 SNEGSKA (reference sequence). This CDR3 region has 14 residues. The CDR3: CSARDTGSGNTIYF. The CDR3 DNA is TGCAGTGCTAGAGATACGGGGTCTGGAAACACCATATATTTT.

This clonotype was seen at least ten times. The J gene is TRBJ1-6, the V gene TRBV19; 9 nucleotides agree with TRBD1. The germline CDR1 and CDR2 sequences are LNHDA and SQIVND (reference sequence). CDR3 length equals 14 residues. J was trimmed by 7 bases and V by 6 bases; bases with no gene match: 4. The CDR3 DNA is TGTGCCAGTAGGGGACAGGGTCAAAATTCACCCCTCCACTTT. It is translated as CASRGQGQNSPLHF.

This clonotype came up many times. The rearrangement links TRBV28 to TRBJ2-7; tentatively, D is TRBD2 (5 bases). The CDR3 length is 14 residues. Germline CDR1 MDHEN, CDR2 SYDVKM. Trimming removed 3 bases at V and 0 bases at J, with 9 bases between. The CDR3, as DNA: TGTGCCAGCAGTTTTGTTAGCGCCTCCTACGAGCAGTACTTC. Its translation: CASSFVSASYEQYF.

This clonotype has only a few counts. The V gene is TRBV7-9, the J gene TRBJ2-2; 7 bases fit TRBD1. Per germline, CDR1 SEHNR and CDR2 FQNEAQ (reference sequence). J was trimmed by 1 base and V by 5 bases; bases with no gene match: 7. The CDR3 has 16 amino acids. CDR3 nucleotides: TGTGCCAGCAGCCACAACCGGGACAGGAACACCGGGGAGCTGTTTTTT. Translated, it gives CASSHNRDRNTGELFF. Combining the CDR3 with reference TRBV7-9 and TRBJ2-2 gives the whole variable domain DTGVSQNPRHKITKRGQNVTFRCDPISEHNRLYWYRQTLGQGPEFLTYFQNEAQLEKSRLLSDRFSAERPKGSFSTLEIQRTEQGDSAMYLCASSHNRDRNTGELFFGEGSRLTVL.

This clonotype was observed many times. The gene calls are TRBV7-2 and TRBJ2-3, with D perhaps given as TRBD1 or TRBD2 (5 bases each). Germline lookup yields CDR1 SGHTA and CDR2 FQGNSA. V lost 6 bases and J 7 bases, leaving 20 bases between the germline ends. CDR3 size: 15 residues. CDR3 in amino acids: CASRGVGETRNTQYF. Here the CDR3 DNA reads TGTGCCAGCAGGGGGGTGGGGGAAACTCGGAATACGCAGTATTTT.